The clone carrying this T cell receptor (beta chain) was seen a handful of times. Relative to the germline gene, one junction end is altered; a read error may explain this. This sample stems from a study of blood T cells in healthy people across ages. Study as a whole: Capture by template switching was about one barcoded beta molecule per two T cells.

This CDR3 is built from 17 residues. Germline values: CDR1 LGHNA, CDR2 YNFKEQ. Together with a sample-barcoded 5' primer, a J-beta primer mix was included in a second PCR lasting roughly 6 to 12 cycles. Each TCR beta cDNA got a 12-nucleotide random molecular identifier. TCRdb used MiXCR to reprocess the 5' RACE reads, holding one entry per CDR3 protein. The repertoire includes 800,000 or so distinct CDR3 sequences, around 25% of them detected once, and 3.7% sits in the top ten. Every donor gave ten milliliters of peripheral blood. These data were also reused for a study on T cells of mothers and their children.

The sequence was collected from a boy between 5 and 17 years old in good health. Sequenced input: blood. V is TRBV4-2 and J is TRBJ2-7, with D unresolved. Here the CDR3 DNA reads TGTGCCAGCAGCCAAGAAAGGGCCGCAGGAACAACCTACGAACAGTACTTC. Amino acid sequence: CASSQERAAGTTYEQYF.